This T cell receptor (beta chain) appears in the sequencing data of a study of blood T cell repertoires in COVID-19. This CDR3 contains 22 residues. Germline CDR1 SGDLS, CDR2 YYNGEE. Losses at the gene ends were 0 bases for V and 0 bases for J; bases not matched to a gene: 14. The protocol was immunoSEQ multiplex PCR, while the TCRdb copy is restricted to in-frame clones and leaves out a portion. Among hundreds of thousands of clones listed, about 88% were seen once. The source material was peripheral blood. This clonotype was sampled from a woman aged 40-49 years who had recovered from COVID-19. The chain has TRBV9 and TRBJ2-1; 14 positions match TRBD2. CDR3: CASSVAPGLAGVRGSSYNEQFF. The CDR3 DNA is TGTGCCAGCAGCGTAGCACCGGGACTAGCGGGAGTTAGGGGAAGCTCCTACAATGAGCAGTTCTTC. The variable domain in full, completed from reference TRBV9 and TRBJ2-1, reads DSGVTQTPKHLITATGQRVTLRCSPRSGDLSVYWYQQSLDQGLQFLIQYYNGEERAKGNILERFSAQQFPDLHSELNLSSLELGDSALYFCASSVAPGLAGVRGSSYNEQFFGPGTRLTVL.